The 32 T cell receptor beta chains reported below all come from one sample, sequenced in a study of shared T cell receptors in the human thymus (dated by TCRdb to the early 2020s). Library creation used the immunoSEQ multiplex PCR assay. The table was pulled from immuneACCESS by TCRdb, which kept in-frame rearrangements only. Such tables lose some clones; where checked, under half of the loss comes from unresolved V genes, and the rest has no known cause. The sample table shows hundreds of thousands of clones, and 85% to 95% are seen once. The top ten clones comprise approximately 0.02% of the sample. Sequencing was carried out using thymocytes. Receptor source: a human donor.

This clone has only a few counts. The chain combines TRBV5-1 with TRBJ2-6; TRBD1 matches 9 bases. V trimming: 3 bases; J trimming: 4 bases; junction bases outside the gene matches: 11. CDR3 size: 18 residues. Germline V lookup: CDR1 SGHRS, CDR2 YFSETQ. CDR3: CASSSDRDRAAGANVLTF. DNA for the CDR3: TGCGCCAGCAGCTCGGACCGGGACAGGGCGGCAGGGGCCAACGTCCTGACTTTC. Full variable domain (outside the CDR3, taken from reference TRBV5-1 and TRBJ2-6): KAGVTQTPRYLIKTRGQQVTLSCSPISGHRSVSWYQQTPGQGLQFLFEYFSETQRNKGNFPGRFSGRQFSNSRSEMNVSTLELGDSALYLCASSSDRDRAAGANVLTFGAGSRLTVL.

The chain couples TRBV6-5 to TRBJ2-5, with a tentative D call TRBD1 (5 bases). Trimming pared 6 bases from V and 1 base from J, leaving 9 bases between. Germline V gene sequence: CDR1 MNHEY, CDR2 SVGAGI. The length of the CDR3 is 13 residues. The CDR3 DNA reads TGTGCCAGCAGCAGGGCACCCCAAGAGACCCAGTACTTC. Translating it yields CASSRAPQETQYF.

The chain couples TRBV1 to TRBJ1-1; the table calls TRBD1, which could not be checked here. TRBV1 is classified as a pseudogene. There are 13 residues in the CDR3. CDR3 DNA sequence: TGCACCAGCTCCAGGGCCGTAAACACTGAAGCTTTCTTT. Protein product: CTSSRAVNTEAFF.

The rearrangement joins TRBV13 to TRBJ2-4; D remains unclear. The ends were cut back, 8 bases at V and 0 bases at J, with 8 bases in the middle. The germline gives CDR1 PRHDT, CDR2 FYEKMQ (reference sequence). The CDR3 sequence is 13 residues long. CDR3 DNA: TGTGCCAGCTGCCGAGGAGCCAAAAACATTCAGTACTTC. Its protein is CASCRGAKNIQYF.

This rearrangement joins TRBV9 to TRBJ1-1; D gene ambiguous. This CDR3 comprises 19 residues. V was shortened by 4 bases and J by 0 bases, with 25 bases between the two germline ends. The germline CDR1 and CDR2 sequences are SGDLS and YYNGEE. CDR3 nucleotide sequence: TGTGCCAGCAGCCCGAACTCTTACAGTCCCGGATCTATGAACACTGAAGCTTTCTTT. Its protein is CASSPNSYSPGSMNTEAFF.

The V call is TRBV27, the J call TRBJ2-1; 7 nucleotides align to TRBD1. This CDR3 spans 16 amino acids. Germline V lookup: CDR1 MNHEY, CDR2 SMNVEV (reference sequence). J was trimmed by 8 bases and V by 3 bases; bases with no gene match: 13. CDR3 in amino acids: CASSFGMTGKSHEQFF. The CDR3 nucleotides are TGTGCCAGCAGTTTCGGGATGACAGGGAAATCGCATGAGCAGTTCTTC.

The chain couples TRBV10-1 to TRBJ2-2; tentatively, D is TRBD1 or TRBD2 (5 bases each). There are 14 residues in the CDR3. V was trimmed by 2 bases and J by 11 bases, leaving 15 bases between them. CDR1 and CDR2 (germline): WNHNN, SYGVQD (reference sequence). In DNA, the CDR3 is TGCGCCAGCAGTGAGGATGGGACGAGGGGAGAGCTGTTTTTT. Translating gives CASSEDGTRGELFF.

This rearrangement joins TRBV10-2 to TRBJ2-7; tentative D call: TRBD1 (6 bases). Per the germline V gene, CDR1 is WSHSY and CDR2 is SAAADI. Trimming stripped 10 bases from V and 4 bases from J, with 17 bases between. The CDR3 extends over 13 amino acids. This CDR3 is CATLSGQLYEQYF. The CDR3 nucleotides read TGCGCCACCCTATCCGGACAGCTGTACGAGCAGTACTTC.

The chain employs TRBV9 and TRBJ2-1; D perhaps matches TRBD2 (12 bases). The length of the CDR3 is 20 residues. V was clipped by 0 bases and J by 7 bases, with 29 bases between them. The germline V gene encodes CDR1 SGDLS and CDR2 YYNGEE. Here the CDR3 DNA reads TGTGCCAGCAGCGTAGAGGGACAGGGGGGACTAGCGGGTTTGGGTAATGAGCAGTTCTTC. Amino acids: CASSVEGQGGLAGLGNEQFF.

In nucleotides, the CDR3 is TGCAGCGTTGCGGACAGCCGGAACACTGAAGCTTTCTTT. Its translation: CSVADSRNTEAFF. The chain employs TRBV29-1 and TRBJ1-1; D is possibly TRBD1 (6 bases). There are 13 residues in the CDR3. Germline V gene sequence: CDR1 SQVTM, CDR2 ANQGSEA. The V end was cut by 4 bases, the J end by 1 base, with 10 bases between.

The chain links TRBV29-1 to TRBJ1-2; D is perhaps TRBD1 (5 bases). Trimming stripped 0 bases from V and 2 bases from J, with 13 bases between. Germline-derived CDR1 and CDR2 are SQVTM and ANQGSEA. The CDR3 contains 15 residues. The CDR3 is CSVEDAAGPNYGYTF. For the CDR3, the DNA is TGCAGCGTTGAAGATGCGGCAGGGCCCAACTATGGCTACACCTTC.

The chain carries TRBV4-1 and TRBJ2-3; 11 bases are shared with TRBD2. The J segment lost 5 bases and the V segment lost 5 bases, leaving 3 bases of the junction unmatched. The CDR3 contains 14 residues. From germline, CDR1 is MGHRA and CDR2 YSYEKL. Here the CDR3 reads CASSKGTSGDTQYF. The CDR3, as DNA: TGCGCCAGCAGCAAAGGGACTAGCGGAGATACGCAGTATTTT.

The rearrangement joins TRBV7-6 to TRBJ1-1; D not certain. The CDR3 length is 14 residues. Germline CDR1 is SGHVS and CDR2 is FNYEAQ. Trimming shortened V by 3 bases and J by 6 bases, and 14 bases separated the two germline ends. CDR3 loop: CASSFRSDRAEAFF. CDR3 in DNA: TGTGCCAGCAGCTTCCGCAGTGACCGGGCTGAAGCTTTCTTT.

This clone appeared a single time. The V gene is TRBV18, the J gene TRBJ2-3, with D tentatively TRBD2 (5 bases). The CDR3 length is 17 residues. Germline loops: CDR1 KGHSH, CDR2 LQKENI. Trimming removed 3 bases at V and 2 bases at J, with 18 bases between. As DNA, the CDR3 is TGTGCCAGCTCACCCTCACCTGGCGGGCGTCTCACAGATACGCAGTATTTT. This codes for CASSPSPGGRLTDTQYF. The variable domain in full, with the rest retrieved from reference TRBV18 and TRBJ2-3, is NAGVMQNPRHLVRRRGQEARLRCSPMKGHSHVYWYRQLPEEGLKFMVYLQKENIIDESGMPKERFSAEFPKEGPSILRIQQVVRGDSAAYFCASSPSPGGRLTDTQYFGPGTRLTVL.

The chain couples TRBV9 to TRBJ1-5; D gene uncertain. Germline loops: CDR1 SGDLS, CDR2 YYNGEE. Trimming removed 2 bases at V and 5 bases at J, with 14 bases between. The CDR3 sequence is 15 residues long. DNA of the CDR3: TGTGCCAGCAGCGTGGCCGGCCGGAGCGATCAGCCCCAGCATTTT. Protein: CASSVAGRSDQPQHF.

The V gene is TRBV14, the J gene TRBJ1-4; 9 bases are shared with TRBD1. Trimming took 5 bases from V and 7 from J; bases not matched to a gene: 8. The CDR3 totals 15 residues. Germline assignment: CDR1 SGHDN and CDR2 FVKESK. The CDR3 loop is CASSANRGQGEKLFF. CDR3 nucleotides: TGTGCCAGCAGCGCGAACAGGGGGCAAGGTGAAAAACTGTTTTTT. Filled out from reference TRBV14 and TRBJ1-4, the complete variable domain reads EAGVTQFPSHSVIEKGQTVTLRCDPISGHDNLYWYRRVMGKEIKFLLHFVKESKQDESGMPNNRFLAERTGGTYSTLKVQPAELEDSGVYFCASSANRGQGEKLFFGSGTQLSVL.

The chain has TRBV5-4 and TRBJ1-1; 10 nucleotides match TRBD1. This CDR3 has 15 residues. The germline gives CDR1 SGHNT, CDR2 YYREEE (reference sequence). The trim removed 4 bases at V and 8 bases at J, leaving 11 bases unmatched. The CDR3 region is CASSPRDRGCGEAFF. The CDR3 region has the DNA TGTGCCAGCAGCCCCCGGGACAGGGGCTGTGGAGAAGCTTTCTTT.

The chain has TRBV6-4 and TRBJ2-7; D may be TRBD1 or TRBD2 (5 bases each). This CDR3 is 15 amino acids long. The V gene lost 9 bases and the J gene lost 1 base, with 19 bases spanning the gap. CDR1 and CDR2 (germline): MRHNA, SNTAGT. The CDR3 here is CASKFGTRLSYEQYF. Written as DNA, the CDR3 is TGTGCCAGTAAATTTGGGACCAGGTTATCCTACGAGCAGTACTTC.

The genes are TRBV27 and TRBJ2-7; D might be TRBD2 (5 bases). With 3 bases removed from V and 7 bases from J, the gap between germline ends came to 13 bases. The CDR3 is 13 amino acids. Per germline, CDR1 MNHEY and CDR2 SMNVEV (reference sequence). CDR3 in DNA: TGTGCCAGCAGTTTTGGACTGTTCGGTGAGCAGTACTTC. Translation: CASSFGLFGEQYF.

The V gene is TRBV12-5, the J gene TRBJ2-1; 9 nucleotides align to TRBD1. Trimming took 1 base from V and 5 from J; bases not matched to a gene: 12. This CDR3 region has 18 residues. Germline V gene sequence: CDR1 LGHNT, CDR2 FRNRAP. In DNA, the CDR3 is TGTGCTAGTGGTTTGGACCTATCAAGGGGACAGGGACACAATGAGCAGTTCTTC. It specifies CASGLDLSRGQGHNEQFF.

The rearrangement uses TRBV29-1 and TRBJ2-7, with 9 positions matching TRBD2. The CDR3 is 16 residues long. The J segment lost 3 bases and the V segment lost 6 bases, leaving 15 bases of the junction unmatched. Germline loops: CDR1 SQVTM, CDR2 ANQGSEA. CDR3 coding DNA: TGCAGCGTGACTGATGCCCCCATAGCGGGAGTCTACGAGCAGTACTTC. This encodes CSVTDAPIAGVYEQYF.

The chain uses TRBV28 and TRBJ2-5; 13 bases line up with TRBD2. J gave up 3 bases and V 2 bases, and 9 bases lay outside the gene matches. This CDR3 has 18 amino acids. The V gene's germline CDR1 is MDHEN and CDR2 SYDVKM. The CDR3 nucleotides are TGTGCCAGCAGTTTAGCACTAGCGGGAGGGTGGGAGGAAGAGACCCAGTACTTC. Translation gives CASSLALAGGWEEETQYF.

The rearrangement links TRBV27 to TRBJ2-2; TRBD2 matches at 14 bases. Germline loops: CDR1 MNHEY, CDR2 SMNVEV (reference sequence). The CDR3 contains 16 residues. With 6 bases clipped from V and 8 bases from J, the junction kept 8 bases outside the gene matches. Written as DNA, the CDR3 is TGTGCCAGCAGGACGGGACTAGCGGGAGTAATTGGGGAGCTGTTTTTT. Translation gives CASRTGLAGVIGELFF.

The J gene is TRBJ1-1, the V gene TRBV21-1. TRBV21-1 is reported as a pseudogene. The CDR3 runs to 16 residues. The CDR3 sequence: CASSRGGNEMNTEAFF. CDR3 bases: TGTGCCAGCAGCAGGGGGGGCAATGAGATGAACACTGAAGCTTTCTTT.

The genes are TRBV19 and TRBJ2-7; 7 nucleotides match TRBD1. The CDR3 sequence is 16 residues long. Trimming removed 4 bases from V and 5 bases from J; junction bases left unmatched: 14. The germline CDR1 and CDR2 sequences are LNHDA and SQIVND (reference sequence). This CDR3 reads CASSREADRETDEQYF. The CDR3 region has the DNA TGTGCCAGTAGTAGAGAGGCCGACAGGGAGACGGACGAGCAGTACTTC.

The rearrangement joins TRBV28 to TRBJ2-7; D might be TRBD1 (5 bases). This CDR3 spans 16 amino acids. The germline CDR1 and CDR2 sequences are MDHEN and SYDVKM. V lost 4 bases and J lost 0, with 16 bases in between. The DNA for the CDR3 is TGTGCCAGCAGTTGTTTTCAGGGTGAGAGCTCCTACGAGCAGTACTTC. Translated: CASSCFQGESSYEQYF.

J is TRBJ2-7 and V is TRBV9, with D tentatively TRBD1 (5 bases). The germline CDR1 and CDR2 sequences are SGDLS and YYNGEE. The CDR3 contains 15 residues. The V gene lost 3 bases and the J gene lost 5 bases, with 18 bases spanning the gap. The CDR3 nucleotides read TGTGCCAGCAGCGACGTAGTTCAGGGTCAGGACGAGCAGTACTTC. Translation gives CASSDVVQGQDEQYF.

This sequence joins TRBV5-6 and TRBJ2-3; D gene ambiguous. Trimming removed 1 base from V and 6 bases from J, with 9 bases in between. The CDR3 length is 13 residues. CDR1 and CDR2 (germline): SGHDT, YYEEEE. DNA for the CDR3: TGTGCCAGCAGCTTGCGGTTGTGGGATACGCAGTATTTT. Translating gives CASSLRLWDTQYF.

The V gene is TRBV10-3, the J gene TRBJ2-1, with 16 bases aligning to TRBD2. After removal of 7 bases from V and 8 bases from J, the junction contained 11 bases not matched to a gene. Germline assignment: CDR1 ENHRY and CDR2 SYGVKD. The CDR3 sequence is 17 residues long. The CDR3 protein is CAIKGTSGRAQVDEQFF. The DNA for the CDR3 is TGTGCCATCAAGGGGACTAGCGGGAGGGCTCAGGTCGATGAGCAGTTCTTC.

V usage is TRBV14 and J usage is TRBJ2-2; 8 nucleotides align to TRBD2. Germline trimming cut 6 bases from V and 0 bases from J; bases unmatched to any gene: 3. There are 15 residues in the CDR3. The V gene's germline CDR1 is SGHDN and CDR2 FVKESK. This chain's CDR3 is CASSLSGTNTGELFF. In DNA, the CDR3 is TGTGCCAGCAGTCTTAGCGGGACGAACACCGGGGAGCTGTTTTTT.

The CDR3 sequence is CASSQGEGKVGQETQYF. Written as DNA, the CDR3 is TGCGCCAGCAGCCAAGGAGAGGGAAAGGTGGGTCAAGAGACCCAGTACTTC. The V and J genes are TRBV4-1 and TRBJ2-5; D perhaps matches TRBD2 (5 bases). The CDR3 is 17 amino acids. Germline CDR1 is MGHRA and CDR2 is YSYEKL. Trimming stripped 1 base from V and 2 bases from J, with 17 bases between.

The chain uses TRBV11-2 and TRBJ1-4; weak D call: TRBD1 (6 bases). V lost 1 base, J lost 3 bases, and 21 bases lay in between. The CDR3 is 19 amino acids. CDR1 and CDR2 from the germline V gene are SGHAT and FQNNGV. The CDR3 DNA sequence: TGTGCCAGCAGCTTAGGGAACTGGACAGTACCTCAGGCTAATGAAAAACTGTTTTTT. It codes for CASSLGNWTVPQANEKLFF.